These 23 T cell receptor beta chains share one sample of origin, sequenced in a study of shared clonotypes between healthy human individuals. Method: immunoSEQ multiplex PCR; TCRdb's copy keeps in-frame clones and lacks some. The sample includes 2 million to 2.5 million clones, around 95% of them seen just once. The specimen was naive CD4+ T cells sorted from blood. Noted subset: CD45RA+ positively selected. The receptors derive from a man in his late teens or twenties in good health.

The chain is built from TRBV11-2 and TRBJ1-6; D is unresolved. Trimming cost V 3 bases and J 11 bases, with 14 bases left between them. Germline lookup yields CDR1 SGHAT and CDR2 FQNNGV. The CDR3 runs 14 residues. The CDR3, as DNA: TGTGCCAGCAGCTTCGGTCAAGGTCGGACACCCCTCCACTTT. Its translation: CASSFGQGRTPLHF.

The V gene is TRBV18, the J gene TRBJ1-4, with TRBD1 identical over 10 bases. V lost 6 bases and J lost 4; bases outside the gene matches: 5. CDR3 length: 15 amino acids. Germline loops: CDR1 KGHSH, CDR2 LQKENI. As DNA, the CDR3 is TGTGCCAGCTCCCTGGACAGGGGGTTTAATGAAAAACTGTTTTTT. It yields the protein CASSLDRGFNEKLFF.

A word on this clone: Other nucleotide sequences from this sample produce the same CDR3. V gene TRBV20-1 combines with J gene TRBJ1-4; no clear D. This CDR3 is 11 amino acids long. Between the trimmed V and J ends, which lost 3 bases and 8 bases, there was a span of 7 bases. Germline assignment: CDR1 DFQATT and CDR2 SNEGSKA (reference sequence). The CDR3 coding sequence is TGCAGTGCTAGCAGAGCCGAAAAACTGTTTTTT. Its translation is CSASRAEKLFF.

The chain recombines TRBV6-1 with TRBJ1-1, with D maybe TRBD1 (5 bases). Germline CDR1 reads MNHNS; CDR2 reads SASEGT. The length of the CDR3 is 14 residues. Between the trimmed V and J ends, which lost 7 bases and 4 bases, there was a span of 16 bases. This CDR3 is CASIQRDRGTEAFF. The DNA for the CDR3 is TGTGCCAGCATACAACGCGACAGAGGCACTGAAGCTTTCTTT.

Turning to this clone: Other DNA sequences in the same sample also yield this CDR3. This chain uses TRBV5-1 with TRBJ2-3; D is ambiguous. Germline CDR1 and CDR2: SGHRS and YFSETQ. Trimming took off 0 bases at V and 2 bases at J, with 7 bases between the two ends. The CDR3 is 14 residues long. CDR3 loop: CASSLVGVTDTQYF. CDR3 sequence (DNA): TGCGCCAGCAGCTTGGTTGGGGTCACAGATACGCAGTATTTT.

The rearrangement links TRBV4-2 to TRBJ2-3; TRBD2 aligns across 8 bases. V gave up 4 bases and J gave up 5 bases; unmatched junction bases: 8. CDR1 and CDR2 (germline): LGHNA, YNFKEQ. The CDR3 extends over 15 amino acids. CDR3 DNA sequence: TGTGCCAGCAGCCCCCTGCGGGGGGAGGGAGATACGCAGTATTTT. It encodes CASSPLRGEGDTQYF.

The chain combines TRBV18 with TRBJ2-7; no reliable D call. CDR3 length: 15 residues. Trimming cost V 0 bases and J 1 base, with 10 bases left between them. Germline assignment: CDR1 KGHSH and CDR2 LQKENI. This CDR3 reads CASSPPLRSSYEQYF. In DNA form, the CDR3 reads TGTGCCAGCTCACCACCGCTCCGCTCGTCCTACGAGCAGTACTTC.

The V and J genes are TRBV7-2 and TRBJ2-7, with D hard to call. The V and J ends lost 0 bases and 4 bases respectively, with 13 bases between them. The germline gives CDR1 SGHTA, CDR2 FQGNSA. There are 15 residues in the CDR3. The CDR3 region has the DNA TGTGCCAGCAGCTTAGCAGTGACAACCATATACGAGCAGTACTTC. Translation gives CASSLAVTTIYEQYF.

The CDR3 DNA reads TGTGCCAGCAGCCCCCCCGGGCTACAGCTCTTCTACAATGAGCAGTTCTTC. Its protein product is CASSPPGLQLFYNEQFF. The rearrangement links TRBV5-6 to TRBJ2-1; D is uncertain. This CDR3 region has 17 residues. Germline V CDR1 and CDR2: SGHDT, YYEEEE. V lost 4 bases, J lost 3 bases, and 20 bases lay in between.

The chain employs TRBV10-3 and TRBJ2-3; TRBD1 agrees at 8 bases. Germline CDR1 reads ENHRY; CDR2 reads SYGVKD. V shed 7 bases and J 4 bases; nucleotides not matched to a gene: 4. This CDR3 spans 13 amino acids. Here the CDR3 reads CAINGQGPDTQYF. As DNA, the CDR3 is TGTGCCATCAACGGACAGGGCCCAGATACGCAGTATTTT.

The chain recombines TRBV19 with TRBJ2-7; D gene unclear. The CDR3 runs 13 residues. The V end lost 5 bases, the J end lost 7 bases, and 15 bases lay between the germline ends. Germline V lookup: CDR1 LNHDA, CDR2 SQIVND (reference sequence). The CDR3 nucleotides read TGTGCCAGTAGTTCCATTCAGTTCGGAGAGCAGTACTTC. Protein: CASSSIQFGEQYF.

The chain combines TRBV4-3 with TRBJ1-1; no definite D call. V lost 0 bases and J 2 bases, leaving 10 bases between the germline ends. From germline, CDR1 is LGHNA and CDR2 YSLEER. The CDR3 contains 15 residues. CDR3 amino acids: CASSQEWITNTEAFF. The CDR3 nucleotides read TGCGCCAGCAGCCAAGAATGGATTACTAACACTGAAGCTTTCTTT.

The rearrangement joins TRBV7-2 to TRBJ2-1, with a weak D call TRBD2 (6 bases). There are 14 residues in the CDR3. Per the germline V gene, CDR1 is SGHTA and CDR2 is FQGNSA. The CDR3 nucleotides read TGTGTGACGAAAGACGGGGCGGGGTACAATGAGCAGTTCTTC. Encoded protein: CVTKDGAGYNEQFF.

The CDR3 protein is CASSRGSFLEQYF. The CDR3 nucleotides read TGTGCCAGCAGCAGGGGGAGTTTCCTCGAGCAGTACTTC. The chain uses TRBV5-6 and TRBJ2-7; the D gene is possibly TRBD1 (6 bases). V lost 4 bases and J lost 6, with 14 bases in between. CDR3 size: 13 residues. The germline V gene has CDR1 SGHDT and CDR2 YYEEEE.

The chain uses TRBV30 and TRBJ1-1; 10 bases map to TRBD1. The length of the CDR3 is 12 residues. In germline, CDR1 is GTSNPN, CDR2 SVGIG (reference sequence). The ends lost 0 bases at V and 10 bases at J; junction bases unmatched: 2. The CDR3 here is CAWSVRDRGAFF. CDR3 nucleotides: TGTGCCTGGAGTGTACGGGACAGGGGAGCTTTCTTT.

This chain uses TRBV6-1 with TRBJ2-5, with D tentatively TRBD2 (5 bases). The germline V gene has CDR1 MNHNS and CDR2 SASEGT. The CDR3 totals 15 residues. Trimming cost V 7 bases and J 2 bases, with 17 bases left between them. This CDR3 reads CASMTSGVTQETQYF. The CDR3 DNA follows: TGTGCCAGCATGACGAGCGGTGTCACACAAGAGACCCAGTACTTC.

A few counts support this clone. J is TRBJ1-5 and V is TRBV19, with D uncertain. CDR3 size: 16 residues. V was cut by 6 bases and J by 9 bases, with 24 bases left in between. Germline CDR1 is LNHDA and CDR2 is SQIVND (reference sequence). The CDR3 bases are TGTGCCAGTAGCCGGAAGCCCGACACCGGCGGGATGCCCCAGCATTTT. Translation: CASSRKPDTGGMPQHF. The whole variable domain, remainder taken from reference TRBV19 and TRBJ1-5, is DGGITQSPKYLFRKEGQNVTLSCEQNLNHDAMYWYRQDPGQGLRLIYYSQIVNDFQKGDIAEGYSVSREKKESFPLTVTSAQKNPTAFYLCASSRKPDTGGMPQHFGDGTRLSIL.

V is TRBV25-1 and J is TRBJ2-1, with D unclear. Looked up from germline, CDR1 is MGHDK and CDR2 is SYGVNS. Trimming stripped 1 base from V and 8 bases from J, with 6 bases between. This CDR3 has 12 residues. Here the CDR3 DNA reads TGTGCCAGCAGTGAATCTTATTATGAGCAGTTCTTC. Translating it yields CASSESYYEQFF.

The chain links TRBV5-6 to TRBJ2-6; D unclear. The CDR3 is made up of 15 amino acids. Germline CDR1 and CDR2: SGHDT and YYEEEE. Trimming took 2 bases from V and 0 from J, leaving 6 bases between them. The CDR3 protein is CASSFGSSGANVLTF. The CDR3 nucleotides are TGTGCCAGCAGCTTTGGTTCCTCTGGGGCCAACGTCCTGACTTTC.

The chain combines TRBV5-6 with TRBJ2-5; D perhaps matches TRBD2 (5 bases). The V end was cut by 1 base, the J end by 5 bases, with 12 bases between. The CDR3 extends over 14 amino acids. Germline V lookup: CDR1 SGHDT, CDR2 YYEEEE. The CDR3 protein is CASSLPGFWETQYF. Written as DNA, the CDR3 is TGTGCCAGCAGCTTGCCGGGGTTCTGGGAGACCCAGTACTTC.

The genes are TRBV10-1 and TRBJ2-3; D may match TRBD1 or TRBD2 (6 bases each). The CDR3 is 15 amino acids. The germline V gene encodes CDR1 WNHNN and CDR2 SYGVQD (reference sequence). V lost 3 bases to trimming and J lost 3 bases, with 13 bases between them. The CDR3: CASSELRGRTDTQYF. The CDR3, as DNA: TGCGCCAGCAGTGAACTTAGGGGGAGGACAGATACGCAGTATTTT.

V gene TRBV4-1 combines with J gene TRBJ2-7; D not certain. The CDR3 totals 15 residues. CDR1 and CDR2 (germline): MGHRA, YSYEKL. Trimming took off 0 bases at V and 4 bases at J, with 13 bases between the two ends. The CDR3 nucleotides read TGCGCCAGCAGCCAAGAGGCAGTAGCCCGGTACGAGCAGTACTTC. Amino acids: CASSQEAVARYEQYF.

The gene calls are TRBV15 and TRBJ1-4, with D hard to call. V lost 1 base and J 4 bases, leaving 10 bases between the germline ends. The CDR3 is 15 residues long. The germline V gene encodes CDR1 LNHNV and CDR2 YYDKDF (reference sequence). In DNA form, the CDR3 reads TGTGCCACCAGCAGAGTGCAGAAGGTTAATGAAAAACTGTTTTTT. Amino acid sequence: CATSRVQKVNEKLFF.